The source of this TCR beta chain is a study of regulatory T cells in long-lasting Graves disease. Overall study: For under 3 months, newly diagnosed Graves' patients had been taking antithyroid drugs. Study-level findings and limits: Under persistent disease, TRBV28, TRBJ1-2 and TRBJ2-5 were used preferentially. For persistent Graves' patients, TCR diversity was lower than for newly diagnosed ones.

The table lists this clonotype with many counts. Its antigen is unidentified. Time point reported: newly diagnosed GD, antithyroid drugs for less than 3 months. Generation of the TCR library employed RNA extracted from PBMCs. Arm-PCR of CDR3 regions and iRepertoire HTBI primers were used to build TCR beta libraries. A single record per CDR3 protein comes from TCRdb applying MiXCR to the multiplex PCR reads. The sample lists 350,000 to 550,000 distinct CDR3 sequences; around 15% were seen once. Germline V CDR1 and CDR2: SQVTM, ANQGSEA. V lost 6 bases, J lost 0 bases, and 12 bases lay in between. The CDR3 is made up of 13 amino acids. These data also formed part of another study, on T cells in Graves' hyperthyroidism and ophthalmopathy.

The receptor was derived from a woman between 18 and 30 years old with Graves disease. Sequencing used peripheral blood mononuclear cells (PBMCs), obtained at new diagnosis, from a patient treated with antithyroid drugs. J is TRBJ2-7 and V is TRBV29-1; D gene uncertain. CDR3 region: CSVTTSRSYEQYF. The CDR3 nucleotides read TGCAGCGTCACGACGAGTCGCTCCTACGAGCAGTACTTC.